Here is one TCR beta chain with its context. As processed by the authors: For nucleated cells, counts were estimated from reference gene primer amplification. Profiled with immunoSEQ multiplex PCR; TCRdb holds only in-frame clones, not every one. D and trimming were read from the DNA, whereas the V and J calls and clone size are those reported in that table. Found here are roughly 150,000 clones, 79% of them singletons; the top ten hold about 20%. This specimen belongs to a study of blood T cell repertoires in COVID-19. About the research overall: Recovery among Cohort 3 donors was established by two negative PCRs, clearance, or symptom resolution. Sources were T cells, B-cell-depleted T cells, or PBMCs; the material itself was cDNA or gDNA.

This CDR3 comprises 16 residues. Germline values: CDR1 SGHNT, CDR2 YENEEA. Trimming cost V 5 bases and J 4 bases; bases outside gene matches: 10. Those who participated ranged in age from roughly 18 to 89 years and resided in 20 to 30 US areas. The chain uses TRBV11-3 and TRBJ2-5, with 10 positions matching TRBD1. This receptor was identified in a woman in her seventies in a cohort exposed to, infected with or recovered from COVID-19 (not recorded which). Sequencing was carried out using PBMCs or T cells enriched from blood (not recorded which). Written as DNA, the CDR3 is TGTGCCAGCAGCGCCTGGGGACAGGGGCTAAGAGAGACCCAGTACTTC. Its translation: CASSAWGQGLRETQYF.